This TCR beta chain emerged from a study of T-cell memory formation after mild COVID-19. On this clonotype itself: Its target is unknown.

The CDR3 spans 13 residues. In germline, CDR1 is SGHRS, CDR2 YFSETQ. Trimming removed 8 bases at V and 7 bases at J, with 13 bases between. TCRdb reprocessed the 5' RACE reads via MiXCR and lists one record per CDR3 protein. The sample includes hundreds of thousands of distinct CDR3 sequences, about 16% of them seen just once. General observations from the study: Detection of some responders pre-infection suggested pre-existing cross-reactive memory T cells participated. Among contracting clones, CD4+ were mainly CM/EM and CD8+ enriched in EMRA. Later expanders leaned CD4+, whereas day 15 to 85 contracting clones were balanced CD4/CD8.

This chain joins TRBV5-1 and TRBJ1-6; D unclear. The origin of this receptor is a man between 18 and 29 years old who had mild COVID-19 (a few samples of this study predate the infection). Cell type and time point are not known. Sample: PBMCs or a T cell subset sorted from them (not recorded which). The CDR3 region has the DNA TGCGCCAGTAGGAAGGGCGAGAATTCACCCCTCCACTTT. The encoded protein is CASRKGENSPLHF.